Presented here are 12 T cell receptor beta chains from one specimen sequenced in a study of blood T cell repertoires in COVID-19. TCRdb's copy holds only in-frame clones and misses some; the assay was immunoSEQ multiplex PCR. This sample has 150,000 to 200,000 clones, with around 85% found just once. Sequences were obtained from peripheral blood. Receptor source: a man aged 65 to 85 with active or convalescent COVID-19.

This chain uses TRBV6-1 with TRBJ2-5, with 10 bases that match TRBD1. Germline trimming cut 3 bases from V and 3 bases from J; bases unmatched to any gene: 4. Germline V CDR1 and CDR2: MNHNS, SASEGT. The CDR3 is 15 residues long. The CDR3: CASSDSTGGEETQYF. The CDR3, as DNA: TGTGCCAGCAGTGATTCGACAGGGGGCGAAGAGACCCAGTACTTC.

This rearrangement joins TRBV7-9 to TRBJ2-1; 7 positions match TRBD1. This CDR3 is built from 15 residues. Trimming removed 5 bases from V and 6 bases from J; junction bases left unmatched: 10. Per the germline V gene, CDR1 is SEHNR and CDR2 is FQNEAQ (reference sequence). The CDR3 nucleotides are TGTGCCAGCAGCGTACAGGGGTTGCTGGTCAATGAGCAGTTCTTC. It translates to CASSVQGLLVNEQFF.

The chain recombines TRBV9 with TRBJ2-7; 13 positions agree with TRBD2. Per germline, CDR1 SGDLS and CDR2 YYNGEE. The J segment lost 2 bases and the V segment lost 4 bases, leaving 6 bases of the junction unmatched. The CDR3 is 16 residues long. The CDR3 region is CASSQGTSGIPYEQYF. The DNA of the CDR3 is TGTGCCAGCAGCCAGGGGACTAGCGGGATTCCCTACGAGCAGTACTTC.

The chain has TRBV28 and TRBJ2-5; a possible D gene is TRBD2 (7 bases). In germline, CDR1 is MDHEN, CDR2 SYDVKM. The CDR3 consists of 14 residues. Between the trimmed V and J ends, which lost 6 bases and 4 bases, there was a span of 15 bases. CDR3 amino acids: CASSLGGVLETQYF. The CDR3 coding sequence is TGTGCCAGCAGCCTAGGGGGGGTATTAGAGACCCAGTACTTC.

This chain joins TRBV25-1 and TRBJ2-7; 13 bases match TRBD2. The CDR3 loop spans 17 amino acids. Germline values: CDR1 MGHDK, CDR2 SYGVNS. J gave up 0 bases and V 8 bases, and 10 bases lay outside the gene matches. CDR3 region: CASGGLAGASLSYEQYF. CDR3 sequence (DNA): TGTGCCAGCGGTGGACTAGCGGGGGCCTCCCTCTCCTACGAGCAGTACTTC.

This clone was counted once. The V and J genes are TRBV5-4 and TRBJ2-5; the match to TRBD1 covers 7 bases. The germline V gene has CDR1 SGHNT and CDR2 YYREEE (reference sequence). V shed 4 bases, J shed 0 bases, and the junction held 9 bases outside the gene matches. The CDR3 contains 16 residues. The CDR3 reads CASSPGQLTYQETQYF. Written as DNA, the CDR3 is TGTGCCAGCAGCCCGGGACAGCTTACGTACCAAGAGACCCAGTACTTC.

This chain connects TRBV5-6 to TRBJ1-2; D possibly corresponds to TRBD1 (5 bases). Per germline, CDR1 SGHDT and CDR2 YYEEEE. The CDR3 is made up of 14 amino acids. V dropped 4 bases and J dropped 5 bases, with 15 bases sitting between them. CDR3 DNA: TGTGCCAGCAGCCCACGGGGAGGGACGTATGGCTACACCTTC. Translation gives CASSPRGGTYGYTF.

V usage is TRBV28 and J usage is TRBJ2-5; 12 bases are a match to TRBD2. The V gene end was trimmed by 6 bases and the J gene end by 5 bases; junction bases not matched to a gene: 7. The CDR3 covers 15 residues. Germline V gives CDR1 MDHEN, CDR2 SYDVKM. The CDR3 nucleotides are TGTGCCAGCAGACCGACTAGCGGGGGTAGGGAGACCCAGTACTTC. Residues: CASRPTSGGRETQYF.

The count of this clone is one. The chain is built from TRBV27 and TRBJ2-7, with 7 bases matching TRBD2. This CDR3 has 14 residues. V was clipped by 4 bases and J by 3 bases; unmatched bases: 6. Germline V gene lookup returns CDR1 MNHEY and CDR2 SMNVEV (reference sequence). CDR3 DNA sequence: TGTGCCAGCAGTTATATAGCGGGCGGCTACGAGCAGTACTTC. Its translation: CASSYIAGGYEQYF.

This clone was seen a single time. V gene TRBV10-3 combines with J gene TRBJ1-2; D gene uncertain. The CDR3 totals 16 residues. From germline, CDR1 is ENHRY and CDR2 SYGVKD. Trimming left V 2 bases short and J 0 bases short, with 13 bases between. The CDR3 nucleotides read TGTGCCATCAGTGAGACAAACAGAGATACTAACTATGGCTACACCTTC. Protein product: CAISETNRDTNYGYTF.

V and J are TRBV5-6 and TRBJ1-2; 8 nucleotides match TRBD1. The germline V gene has CDR1 SGHDT and CDR2 YYEEEE. The V segment lost 0 bases and the J segment 2 bases; nucleotides outside the gene matches: 3. The CDR3 sequence is 15 residues long. The CDR3 is CASSLVRDRNYGYTF. In DNA form, the CDR3 reads TGTGCCAGCAGCTTGGTTAGGGACAGGAACTATGGCTACACCTTC.

The rearrangement uses TRBV7-2 and TRBJ2-1; TRBD1 matches 9 bases. CDR3 size: 13 residues. Germline CDR1 is SGHTA and CDR2 is FQGNSA. Unmatched junction bases numbered 5, after V lost 5 bases and J lost 9 bases. The CDR3 is CASSLGQGGEQFF. Here the CDR3 DNA reads TGTGCCAGCAGCCTGGGACAGGGAGGTGAGCAGTTCTTC.